This passage covers 30 T cell receptor beta chains from one sample sequenced in a study of blood T cells in healthy people across ages. A sample-barcoded 5' primer and a J-beta primer mix were used in a second PCR of about 7 to 12 cycles. TCRdb called the 5' RACE reads again in MiXCR, with one record for every CDR3 protein. The data hold about 400,000 distinct CDR3 sequences, with 45% to 65% observed a single time. The sequenced sample consisted of blood. All receptors come from a man aged 60 to 75 in good health.

The chain carries TRBV20-1 and TRBJ2-6; TRBD2 aligns across 9 bases. Trimming removed 3 bases from V and 1 base from J; junction bases left unmatched: 4. CDR3 length: 16 residues. Germline V CDR1 and CDR2: DFQATT, SNEGSKA (reference sequence). CDR3 DNA: TGCAGTGCTAGGTCGACTAGCGGTTCTGGGGCCAACGTCCTGACTTTC. It translates to CSARSTSGSGANVLTF.

This clonotype was seen a few times. J is TRBJ2-3 and V is TRBV12-3 or TRBV12-4; 8 bases line up with TRBD2. The CDR3 is 14 residues long. With 7 bases clipped from V and 0 bases from J, the junction kept 3 bases outside the gene matches. The CDR3 DNA follows: TGTGCCAGCACGGAGCGGGAGAGCACAGATACGCAGTATTTT. Its translation is CASTERESTDTQYF.

This clonotype has ten or more counts. The rearrangement links TRBV12-3 or TRBV12-4 to TRBJ2-5; D gene unclear. The V and J ends lost 1 base and 1 base respectively, with 1 base between them. This CDR3 spans 12 amino acids. CDR3 in amino acids: CASSLGQETQYF. CDR3 DNA: TGTGCCAGCAGTTTAGGCCAAGAGACCCAGTACTTC.

This clonotype was counted once. The gene calls are TRBV7-2 and TRBJ2-3; D call uncertain. The CDR3 consists of 12 residues. V was pared by 5 bases and J by 11 bases, with 14 bases between. The germline CDR1 and CDR2 sequences are SGHTA and FQGNSA. DNA of the CDR3: TGTGCCAGCAGCCCCCGATTGATGGTGCAGTATTTT. Protein product: CASSPRLMVQYF.

The V call is TRBV7-8, the J call TRBJ2-4; 11 nucleotides match TRBD2. Per the germline V gene, CDR1 is SGHVS and CDR2 is FQNEAQ. The CDR3 extends over 17 amino acids. Unmatched junction bases numbered 6, after V lost 5 bases and J lost 0 bases. The CDR3 is CASSGGTSGLAKNIQYF. CDR3 sequence (DNA): TGTGCCAGCAGCGGGGGGACTAGCGGCCTAGCCAAAAACATTCAGTACTTC.

The chain is built from TRBV20-1 and TRBJ1-5; D perhaps matches TRBD1 (5 bases). CDR3 length equals 13 residues. Germline values: CDR1 DFQATT, CDR2 SNEGSKA (reference sequence). Trimming left V 3 bases short and J 0 bases short, with 6 bases between. DNA for the CDR3: TGCAGTGCTAGCAGGGATAGCAATCAGCCCCAGCATTTT. Translated: CSASRDSNQPQHF.

The CDR3 DNA follows: TGTGCCAGCAGCCAAGAGCGAAGAACGCCCCGGGAGGAGACCCAGTACTTC. It yields the protein CASSQERRTPREETQYF. The chain uses TRBV14 and TRBJ2-5; D might be TRBD2 (6 bases). The CDR3 sequence is 17 residues long. The V end was cut by 0 bases, the J end by 5 bases, with 19 bases between. Germline CDR1 reads SGHDN; CDR2 reads FVKESK. The whole variable domain, filled in from reference TRBV14 and TRBJ2-5, reads EAGVTQFPSHSVIEKGQTVTLRCDPISGHDNLYWYRRVMGKEIKFLLHFVKESKQDESGMPNNRFLAERTGGTYSTLKVQPAELEDSGVYFCASSQERRTPREETQYFGPGTRLLVL.

This clonotype was seen many times. The chain has TRBV6-4 and TRBJ2-7, with D unclear. This CDR3 contains 13 residues. CDR1 and CDR2 (germline): MRHNA, SNTAGT. V was clipped by 10 bases and J by 3 bases, with 16 bases between them. The CDR3 loop reads CATTLCPCYEQYF. The CDR3 coding sequence is TGTGCCACCACTCTGTGCCCATGCTACGAGCAGTACTTC.

This clonotype was seen a handful of times. The chain employs TRBV29-1 and TRBJ2-5; 9 bases map to TRBD1. There are 14 residues in the CDR3. Germline V gene lookup returns CDR1 SQVTM and CDR2 ANQGSEA. J gave up 7 bases and V 4 bases, and 10 bases lay outside the gene matches. This chain's CDR3 is CSVGGQGTSGTQYF. In nucleotides, the CDR3 is TGCAGCGTTGGAGGACAGGGGACCTCCGGGACCCAGTACTTC.

This clonotype was detected only a few times. V is TRBV11-2 and J is TRBJ2-7; no reliable D call. Germline loops: CDR1 SGHAT, CDR2 FQNNGV. The CDR3 contains 14 residues. The V end lost 1 base, the J end lost 3 bases, and 10 bases lay between the germline ends. CDR3 coding DNA: TGTGCCAGCAGCTTAGTTGGCGGACGCTACGAGCAGTACTTC. It codes for CASSLVGGRYEQYF.

This chain links TRBV6-6 with TRBJ1-1, with a tentative D call TRBD1 (5 bases). Germline V gene lookup returns CDR1 MNHNY and CDR2 SVGAGI (reference sequence). Between the trimmed V and J ends, which lost 2 bases and 0 bases, there was a span of 7 bases. This CDR3 is built from 14 residues. This CDR3 is CASSYGGLNTEAFF. The CDR3 nucleotides are TGTGCCAGCAGTTACGGGGGACTGAACACTGAAGCTTTCTTT.

V gene TRBV5-1 combines with J gene TRBJ1-4; no clear D. V lost 7 bases to trimming and J lost 7 bases, with 20 bases between them. From germline, CDR1 is SGHRS and CDR2 YFSETQ. The CDR3 runs 15 residues. The chain's CDR3 is CASQPGQLGSEKLFF. The DNA for the CDR3 is TGCGCCAGCCAGCCTGGCCAACTCGGGAGTGAAAAACTGTTTTTT.

This clonotype was recorded many times. V gene TRBV7-2 combines with J gene TRBJ2-5; D is ambiguous. V dropped 3 bases and J dropped 0 bases, with 14 bases sitting between them. The CDR3 consists of 16 residues. Germline V gives CDR1 SGHTA, CDR2 FQGNSA. DNA of the CDR3: TGTGCCAGCAGCTTTCTTCGGCGACCGTACCAAGAGACCCAGTACTTC. Translating it yields CASSFLRRPYQETQYF. Full variable domain (remainder filled in from reference TRBV7-2 and TRBJ2-5): GAGVSQSPSNKVTEKGKDVELRCDPISGHTALYWYRQSLGQGLEFLIYFQGNSAPDKSGLPSDRFSAERTGGSVSTLTIQRTQQEDSAVYLCASSFLRRPYQETQYFGPGTRLLVL.

This clonotype was found a few times. This sequence joins TRBV15 and TRBJ2-1, with 10 bases aligning to TRBD2. With V trimmed by 0 bases and J by 6 bases, 8 bases remained unmatched. The CDR3 has 17 amino acids. CDR1 and CDR2 from the germline V gene are LNHNV and YYDKDF (reference sequence). For the CDR3, the DNA is TGTGCCACCAGCAGAGACGTAGCGGGGGGCCGGGGCAATGAGCAGTTCTTC. Its translation is CATSRDVAGGRGNEQFF.

A few counts support this clonotype. V and J are TRBV10-3 and TRBJ2-7; D may be TRBD1 (6 bases). V was pared by 4 bases and J by 5 bases, with 18 bases between. Per the germline V gene, CDR1 is ENHRY and CDR2 is SYGVKD. CDR3 length equals 15 residues. In DNA, the CDR3 is TGTGCCATCAGTGGGCCGCTGGGACAAGGCCACGAGCAGTACTTC. Its protein product is CAISGPLGQGHEQYF.

V and J are TRBV7-2 and TRBJ1-1; possibly TRBD1 for D (5 bases). In germline, CDR1 is SGHTA, CDR2 FQGNSA. Trimming stripped 3 bases from V and 1 base from J, with 9 bases between. The CDR3 has 14 amino acids. The CDR3 sequence: CASSLGPTNTEAFF. In nucleotides, the CDR3 is TGTGCCAGCAGCTTGGGACCGACGAACACTGAAGCTTTCTTT.

The V and J genes are TRBV3-1 and TRBJ2-7; D is unresolved. V lost 4 bases, J lost 4 bases, and 5 bases lay in between. From germline, CDR1 is LGHDT and CDR2 YNNKEL (reference sequence). This CDR3 is 11 amino acids long. The CDR3, as DNA: TGTGCCAGCAGCCGCAATTACGAGCAGTACTTC. Protein sequence: CASSRNYEQYF.

The V gene is TRBV6-1, the J gene TRBJ2-3; TRBD1 matches 11 bases. The length of the CDR3 is 18 residues. Trimming at V came to 6 bases and at J to 4 bases, leaving 15 bases not matched to a gene. Germline CDR1 MNHNS, CDR2 SASEGT. The CDR3 bases are TGTGCCAGCAGCCCTATCGGGACAGGGGGAGTTTCCGCAGATACGCAGTATTTT. It translates to CASSPIGTGGVSADTQYF.

This clonotype came up once. A junction boundary mismatches the germline segment, possibly from a read error. This chain's CDR3 is CAGSQDPAGTAGGHTF. The CDR3 DNA is TGTGCCGGCAGCCAAGATCCAGCCGGGACAGCCGGAGGCCACACCTTC. The chain has TRBV14 and TRBJ1-2, with 7 bases aligning to TRBD1. The germline V gene encodes CDR1 SGHDN and CDR2 FVKESK. CDR3 length: 16 amino acids.

The chain recombines TRBV30 with TRBJ2-4; D may be TRBD1 (5 bases). The germline CDR1 and CDR2 sequences are GTSNPN and SVGIG (reference sequence). The CDR3 length is 16 residues. Trimming took 3 bases from V and 2 from J, leaving 17 bases between them. In DNA form, the CDR3 reads TGTGCCTGGAGAGGGGTTGGGCAGTTAACCAAAAACATTCAGTACTTC. Protein: CAWRGVGQLTKNIQYF.

The rearrangement uses TRBV27 and TRBJ2-7, with 7 bases identical to TRBD1. CDR1 MNHEY and CDR2 SMNVEV come from the germline V gene (reference sequence). The V gene end was trimmed by 8 bases and the J gene end by 5 bases; junction bases not matched to a gene: 12. The CDR3 has 14 amino acids. The CDR3 protein is CASRTGGQLDEQYF. The CDR3, as DNA: TGTGCCAGCCGGACAGGTGGTCAATTGGACGAGCAGTACTTC.

At least ten counts were recorded for this clonotype. The chain recombines TRBV6-5 with TRBJ2-5; D is possibly TRBD1 (6 bases). CDR1 and CDR2 from the germline V gene are MNHEY and SVGAGI. V dropped 0 bases and J dropped 5 bases, with 13 bases sitting between them. The CDR3 length is 15 residues. The CDR3 DNA sequence: TGTGCCAGCAGTTACTCGCCGTCGAGGGGGGAGACCCAGTACTTC. Protein: CASSYSPSRGETQYF.

This clonotype showed up just once. The gene calls are TRBV24-1 and TRBJ2-6; 7 nucleotides align to TRBD1. The V gene's germline CDR1 is KGHDR and CDR2 SFDVKD. V gave up 4 bases and J gave up 4 bases; unmatched junction bases: 6. CDR3 length: 16 residues. The CDR3 is CATSDYRGSGANVLTF. The CDR3 region has the DNA TGTGCCACCAGTGACTACAGGGGCTCAGGGGCCAACGTCCTGACTTTC.

This clonotype was detected a few times. This chain joins TRBV20-1 and TRBJ2-1; no clear D. Germline V lookup: CDR1 DFQATT, CDR2 SNEGSKA (reference sequence). CDR3 length: 13 amino acids. V dropped 2 bases and J dropped 7 bases, with 12 bases sitting between them. The CDR3: CSARRPSWNEQFF. The CDR3 DNA is TGCAGTGCTAGACGACCGTCCTGGAATGAGCAGTTCTTC.

The chain combines TRBV20-1 with TRBJ1-2, with D perhaps matching TRBD1 (5 bases). The CDR3 has 14 residues. The V end was cut by 0 bases, the J end by 6 bases, with 14 bases between. Germline V lookup: CDR1 DFQATT, CDR2 SNEGSKA (reference sequence). CDR3 DNA: TGCAGTGCTAGAGACACCCGACAGAACGATGGCTACACCTTC. This translates into CSARDTRQNDGYTF.

The gene calls are TRBV29-1 and TRBJ2-7, with 7 nucleotides matching TRBD1. The CDR3 runs 15 residues. J lost 5 bases, V lost 5 bases, and 15 bases had no gene match. CDR1 and CDR2 (germline): SQVTM, ANQGSEA. CDR3 bases: TGCAGCGTTCAGCGGCCGGGACAGAGCCGAGACGAGCAGTACTTC. It yields the protein CSVQRPGQSRDEQYF.

This clonotype has more than one count but fewer than ten. The chain has TRBV28 and TRBJ2-7; D is uncertain. The CDR3 has 12 amino acids. Trimming stripped 11 bases from V and 4 bases from J, with 15 bases between. Germline V gives CDR1 MDHEN, CDR2 SYDVKM. This chain's CDR3 is CASTRSTYEQYF. CDR3 sequence (DNA): TGTGCCTCCACCCGGTCGACGTACGAGCAGTACTTC.

The chain recombines TRBV12-3 or TRBV12-4 with TRBJ2-7; D perhaps matches TRBD1 (6 bases). Trimming took off 3 bases at V and 5 bases at J, with 23 bases between the two ends. The CDR3 has 17 amino acids. CDR3 residues: CASSFAGTHNRQNEQYF. The DNA of the CDR3 is TGTGCCAGCAGTTTTGCCGGGACACATAACCGTCAGAACGAGCAGTACTTC.

The chain employs TRBV6-6 and TRBJ2-1; 10 bases are shared with TRBD1. From germline, CDR1 is MNHNY and CDR2 SVGAGI (reference sequence). V shed 6 bases and J 4 bases; nucleotides not matched to a gene: 9. There are 16 residues in the CDR3. The CDR3 spells CASRHLGTGEYNEQFF. The CDR3 DNA reads as TGTGCCAGCAGACACCTCGGGACAGGGGAGTACAATGAGCAGTTCTTC.

The chain uses TRBV6-1 and TRBJ2-4; 7 bases are a match to TRBD2. Near its end, the DNA agrees better with TRBJ2-7, so the J call may be wrong. The germline V gene has CDR1 MNHNS and CDR2 SASEGT. This CDR3 comprises 13 residues. CDR3 DNA: TGTGCCAGCAGGCGGGGGACGGCCTACGAGCAGTACTTC. It specifies CASRRGTAYEQYF.